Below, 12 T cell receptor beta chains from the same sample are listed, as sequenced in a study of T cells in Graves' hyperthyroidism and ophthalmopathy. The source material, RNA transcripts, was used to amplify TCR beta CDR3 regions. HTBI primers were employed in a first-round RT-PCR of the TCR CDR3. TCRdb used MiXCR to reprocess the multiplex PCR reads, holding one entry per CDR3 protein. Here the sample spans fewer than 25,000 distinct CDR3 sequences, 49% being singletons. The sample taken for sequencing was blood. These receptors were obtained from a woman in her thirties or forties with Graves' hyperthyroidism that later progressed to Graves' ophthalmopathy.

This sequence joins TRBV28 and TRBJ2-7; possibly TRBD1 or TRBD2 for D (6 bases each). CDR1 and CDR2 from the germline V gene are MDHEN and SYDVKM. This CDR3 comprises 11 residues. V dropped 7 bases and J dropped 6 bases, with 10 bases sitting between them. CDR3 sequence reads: CASNGGGEQYF. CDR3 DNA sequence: TGTGCCAGCAACGGAGGGGGCGAGCAGTACTTC.

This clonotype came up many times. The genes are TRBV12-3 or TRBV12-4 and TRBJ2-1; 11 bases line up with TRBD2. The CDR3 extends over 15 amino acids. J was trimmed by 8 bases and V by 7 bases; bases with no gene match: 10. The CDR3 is CASTTSGSSKDEQFF. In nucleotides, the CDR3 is TGTGCCAGCACCACTAGCGGGAGTTCGAAGGATGAGCAGTTCTTC.

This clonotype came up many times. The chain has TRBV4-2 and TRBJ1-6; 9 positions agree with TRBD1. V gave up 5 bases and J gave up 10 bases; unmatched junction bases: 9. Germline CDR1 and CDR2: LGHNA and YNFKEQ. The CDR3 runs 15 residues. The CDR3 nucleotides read TGTGCCAGCAGCGTCCGGGACAGGGATATGTCACCCCTCCACTTT. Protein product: CASSVRDRDMSPLHF.

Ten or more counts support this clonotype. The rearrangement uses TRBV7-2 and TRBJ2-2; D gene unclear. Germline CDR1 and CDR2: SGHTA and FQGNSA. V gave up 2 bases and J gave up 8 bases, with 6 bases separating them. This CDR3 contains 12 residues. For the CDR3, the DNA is TGTGCCAGCAGCTTATTGGGGGGGGAGCTGTTTTTT. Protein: CASSLLGGELFF.

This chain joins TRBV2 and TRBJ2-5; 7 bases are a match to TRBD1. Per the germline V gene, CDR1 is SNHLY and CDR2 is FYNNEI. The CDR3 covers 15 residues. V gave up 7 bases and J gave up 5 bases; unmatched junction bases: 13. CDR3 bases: TGTGCCAGCAAGGGGAACGCCGGGACAGCGGAGACCCAGTACTTC. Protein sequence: CASKGNAGTAETQYF.

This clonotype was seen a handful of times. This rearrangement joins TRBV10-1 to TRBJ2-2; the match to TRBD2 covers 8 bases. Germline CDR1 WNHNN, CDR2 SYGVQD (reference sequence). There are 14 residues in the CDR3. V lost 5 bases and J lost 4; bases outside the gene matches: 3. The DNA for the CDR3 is TGCGCCAGCAGTCAAGCGGGAGCCACCGGGGAGCTGTTTTTT. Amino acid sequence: CASSQAGATGELFF.

CDR3 loop: CASSDSYRSGEQFF. In nucleotides, the CDR3 is TGCGCCAGCAGCGATTCCTACAGGTCTGGTGAGCAGTTCTTC. The chain uses TRBV5-1 and TRBJ2-1; D is possibly TRBD1 (5 bases). The V end lost 4 bases, the J end lost 9 bases, and 17 bases lay between the germline ends. The CDR3 is made up of 14 amino acids. CDR1 is SGHRS, CDR2 YFSETQ, per germline.

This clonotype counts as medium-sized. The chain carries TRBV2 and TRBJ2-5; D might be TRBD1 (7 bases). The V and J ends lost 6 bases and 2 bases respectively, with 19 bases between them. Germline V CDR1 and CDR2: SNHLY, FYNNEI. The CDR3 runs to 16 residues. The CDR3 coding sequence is TGTGCCAGCAGGACGCAACGCTCAGGGGGGCAAGAGACCCAGTACTTC. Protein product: CASRTQRSGGQETQYF. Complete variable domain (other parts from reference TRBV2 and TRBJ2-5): EPEVTQTPSHQVTQMGQEVILRCVPISNHLYFYWYRQILGQKVEFLVSFYNNEISEKSEIFDDQFSVERPDGSNFTLKIRSTKLEDSAMYFCASRTQRSGGQETQYFGPGTRLLVL.

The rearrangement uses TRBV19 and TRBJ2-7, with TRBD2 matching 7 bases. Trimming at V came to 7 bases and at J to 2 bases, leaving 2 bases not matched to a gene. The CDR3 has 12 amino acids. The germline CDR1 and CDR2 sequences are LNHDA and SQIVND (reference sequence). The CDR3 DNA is TGTGCCAGTATGGGAGGGCCCTACGAGCAGTACTTC. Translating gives CASMGGPYEQYF.

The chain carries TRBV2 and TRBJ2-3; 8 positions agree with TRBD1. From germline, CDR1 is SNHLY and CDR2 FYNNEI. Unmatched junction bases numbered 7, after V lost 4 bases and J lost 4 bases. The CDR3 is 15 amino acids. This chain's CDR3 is CASSGIGQGADTQYF. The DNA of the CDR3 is TGTGCCAGCAGTGGTATAGGACAGGGAGCAGATACGCAGTATTTT.

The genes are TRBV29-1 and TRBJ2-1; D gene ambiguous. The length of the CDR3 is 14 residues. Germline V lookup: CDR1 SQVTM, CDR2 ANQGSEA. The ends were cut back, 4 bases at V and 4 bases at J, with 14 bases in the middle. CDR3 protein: CSVVPPLEYNEQFF. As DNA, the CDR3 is TGCAGCGTTGTTCCCCCCTTGGAATACAATGAGCAGTTCTTC.

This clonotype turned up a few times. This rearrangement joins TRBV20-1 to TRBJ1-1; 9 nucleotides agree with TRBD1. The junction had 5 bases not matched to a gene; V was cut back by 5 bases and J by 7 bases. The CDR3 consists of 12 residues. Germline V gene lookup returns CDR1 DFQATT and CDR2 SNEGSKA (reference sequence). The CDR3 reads CSARGQGLEAFF. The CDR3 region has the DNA TGCAGTGCTCGGGGACAGGGTCTTGAAGCTTTCTTT.